These 30 T cell receptor beta chains share one sample of origin, sequenced in a study of cytomegalovirus exposure and HLA in healthy donors. Primers for the PCR totalled 60 Vbeta and 13 Jbeta. The method was immunoSEQ multiplex PCR; TCRdb's version includes in-frame clones alone and lacks a portion of them. This repertoire includes under 65,000 clones. The sequencing input was PBMCs. These receptor sequences come from a woman between 18 and 29 years old in good health and CMV-seronegative.

The chain is built from TRBV4-1 and TRBJ1-1; 7 bases are a match to TRBD1. The CDR3 has 12 amino acids. Germline V gene lookup returns CDR1 MGHRA and CDR2 YSYEKL. V shed 8 bases, J shed 3 bases, and the junction held 3 bases outside the gene matches. DNA for the CDR3: TGCGCCAGCGGCGGACAGGACACTGAAGCTTTCTTT. Translation gives CASGGQDTEAFF.

The V gene is TRBV28, the J gene TRBJ2-7, with 9 nucleotides matching TRBD1. Trimming cost V 8 bases and J 2 bases; bases outside gene matches: 1. Looked up from germline, CDR1 is MDHEN and CDR2 is SYDVKM. The CDR3 has 12 amino acids. CDR3 bases: TGTGCCAGCCGGGACAGGGCCTACGAGCAGTACTTC. Its protein product is CASRDRAYEQYF.

This rearrangement joins TRBV30 to TRBJ2-7; 7 bases map to TRBD2. J was trimmed by 4 bases and V by 0 bases; bases with no gene match: 6. The germline gives CDR1 GTSNPN, CDR2 SVGIG (reference sequence). The length of the CDR3 is 14 residues. The CDR3 coding sequence is TGTGCCTGGAGTGTAGGGAAGCGGGGATACGAGCAGTACTTC. This translates into CAWSVGKRGYEQYF.

The chain has TRBV7-2 and TRBJ2-7, with 7 bases matching TRBD1. Germline CDR1 SGHTA, CDR2 FQGNSA. Germline trimming cut 8 bases from V and 3 bases from J; bases unmatched to any gene: 10. This CDR3 is built from 14 residues. The CDR3 sequence is CASRPKGQYYEQYF. In DNA form, the CDR3 reads TGTGCCAGCCGACCGAAGGGACAGTACTACGAGCAGTACTTC.

This chain links TRBV5-6 with TRBJ2-7; D not certain. V was shortened by 2 bases and J by 2 bases, with 8 bases between the two germline ends. The CDR3 has 13 amino acids. In germline, CDR1 is SGHDT, CDR2 YYEEEE. The CDR3 sequence: CASSFGFPYEQYF. The CDR3 DNA reads as TGTGCCAGCAGCTTCGGGTTTCCCTACGAGCAGTACTTC.

Note on this clone: One junction end does not reproduce the germline sequence, and a read error may be involved. This chain joins TRBV7-7 and TRBJ2-1; D not resolved. Germline CDR1 SSHAT, CDR2 FNYEAQ (reference sequence). The CDR3 is 13 amino acids. CDR3 loop: CASSPLSTNEQFF. DNA of the CDR3: TGTGCTAGCAGCCCCCTTTCCACTAATGAGCAGTTCTTC.

The chain carries TRBV7-9 and TRBJ2-3; the match to TRBD2 covers 8 bases. From germline, CDR1 is SEHNR and CDR2 FQNEAQ (reference sequence). The CDR3 is made up of 15 amino acids. With 2 bases clipped from V and 0 bases from J, the junction kept 1 base outside the gene matches. The CDR3 DNA follows: TGTGCCAGCAGCTTAACTAGCGGCAGCACAGATACGCAGTATTTT. This encodes CASSLTSGSTDTQYF.

This chain links TRBV2 with TRBJ2-3; the D gene is possibly TRBD2 (6 bases). Trimming cost V 8 bases and J 0 bases, with 15 bases left between them. The CDR3 consists of 15 residues. CDR1 SNHLY and CDR2 FYNNEI come from the germline V gene. The CDR3 loop is CASALTSRSTDTQYF. For the CDR3, the DNA is TGTGCCAGCGCCTTAACTAGCCGGAGCACAGATACGCAGTATTTT.

V usage is TRBV7-8 and J usage is TRBJ1-2; 12 bases fit TRBD1. The CDR3 covers 16 residues. The J segment lost 7 bases and the V segment lost 1 base, leaving 7 bases of the junction unmatched. Germline assignment: CDR1 SGHVS and CDR2 FQNEAQ. CDR3 in amino acids: CASSLVGTGGASGYTF. CDR3 nucleotides: TGTGCCAGCAGCTTAGTGGGGACAGGGGGCGCTTCTGGCTACACCTTC.

The chain couples TRBV6-5 to TRBJ1-2, with 7 bases fitting TRBD1. CDR1 MNHEY and CDR2 SVGAGI come from the germline V gene. Trimming removed 0 bases from V and 6 bases from J; junction bases left unmatched: 7. The CDR3 contains 15 residues. The CDR3 bases are TGTGCCAGCAGTTACTCGATAGGGGGCCGGGATGGCTACACCTTC. Residues: CASSYSIGGRDGYTF.

The rearrangement joins TRBV6-1 to TRBJ1-5, with 10 nucleotides matching TRBD1. Trimming took 1 base from V and 5 from J; bases not matched to a gene: 5. CDR3 length: 16 amino acids. Per the germline V gene, CDR1 is MNHNS and CDR2 is SASEGT. The CDR3 sequence: CASSEGVTGGHQPQHF. The CDR3 bases are TGTGCCAGCAGTGAAGGTGTGACAGGGGGCCATCAGCCCCAGCATTTT.

The chain has TRBV18 and TRBJ2-2; D may be TRBD1 (5 bases). Trimming cost V 8 bases and J 4 bases, with 14 bases left between them. The CDR3 contains 14 residues. Germline V gene data show CDR1 as KGHSH and CDR2 as LQKENI. Here the CDR3 reads CASDQGAATGELFF. The CDR3 bases are TGTGCCAGCGATCAGGGTGCGGCCACCGGGGAGCTGTTTTTT.

This rearrangement joins TRBV28 to TRBJ2-5; 8 bases match TRBD1. The CDR3 length is 14 residues. Germline V CDR1 and CDR2: MDHEN, SYDVKM. Trimming took 4 bases from V and 4 from J; bases not matched to a gene: 5. CDR3 sequence: CASSWDGTGETQYF. CDR3 DNA sequence: TGTGCCAGCAGTTGGGACGGGACAGGAGAGACCCAGTACTTC.

This chain links TRBV5-1 with TRBJ2-3, with 8 bases fitting TRBD1. Germline lookup yields CDR1 SGHRS and CDR2 YFSETQ. Trimming at V came to 7 bases and at J to 1 base, leaving 11 bases not matched to a gene. The CDR3 has 16 amino acids. The CDR3 sequence is CASGQGLSPGTDTQYF. CDR3 coding DNA: TGCGCCAGCGGACAGGGCCTGAGTCCTGGCACAGATACGCAGTATTTT.

This chain links TRBV5-1 with TRBJ1-2; TRBD1 agrees at 7 bases. The CDR3 is 14 residues long. J was trimmed by 6 bases and V by 0 bases; bases with no gene match: 5. Germline lookup yields CDR1 SGHRS and CDR2 YFSETQ. CDR3 protein: CASSLAQGRDGYTF. Written as DNA, the CDR3 is TGCGCCAGCAGCTTGGCACAGGGGCGGGATGGCTACACCTTC.

The V call is TRBV19, the J call TRBJ2-1; perhaps TRBD2 as D (6 bases). The CDR3 covers 14 residues. V lost 5 bases to trimming and J lost 4 bases, with 12 bases between them. CDR1 and CDR2 from the germline V gene are LNHDA and SQIVND (reference sequence). CDR3 DNA sequence: TGTGCCAGTAGTCCGGGGGTCTGGTACAATGAGCAGTTCTTC. It is translated as CASSPGVWYNEQFF. Looking up the rest from reference TRBV19 and TRBJ2-1 gives the full variable domain: DGGITQSPKYLFRKEGQNVTLSCEQNLNHDAMYWYRQDPGQGLRLIYYSQIVNDFQKGDIAEGYSVSREKKESFPLTVTSAQKNPTAFYLCASSPGVWYNEQFFGPGTRLTVL.

The rearrangement uses TRBV5-1 and TRBJ2-2; 10 nucleotides agree with TRBD1. J was trimmed by 4 bases and V by 5 bases; bases with no gene match: 8. The V gene's germline CDR1 is SGHRS and CDR2 YFSETQ. CDR3 length: 16 amino acids. CDR3 region: CASRVDRGHTTGELFF. DNA for the CDR3: TGCGCCAGCAGAGTTGACAGGGGGCATACCACCGGGGAGCTGTTTTTT.

This sequence joins TRBV7-6 and TRBJ2-1, with 9 bases identical to TRBD1. The CDR3 contains 15 residues. Trimming at V came to 4 bases and at J to 9 bases, leaving 10 bases not matched to a gene. Germline V gene sequence: CDR1 SGHVS, CDR2 FNYEAQ. In DNA form, the CDR3 reads TGTGCCAGCAGCTCAGAAGGAACAGGGGGCACTGAGCAGTTCTTC. This sequence encodes CASSSEGTGGTEQFF.

V is TRBV25-1 and J is TRBJ2-3; TRBD2 matches at 11 bases. V trimming: 4 bases; J trimming: 0 bases; junction bases outside the gene matches: 6. This CDR3 is built from 17 residues. Germline CDR1 and CDR2: MGHDK and SYGVNS. This CDR3 reads CASSGRGTSGSTDTQYF. The CDR3 DNA reads TGTGCCAGCAGTGGCAGGGGGACTAGCGGCAGCACAGATACGCAGTATTTT.

V is TRBV10-3 and J is TRBJ1-1; 8 nucleotides align to TRBD1. CDR1 and CDR2 from the germline V gene are ENHRY and SYGVKD. There are 14 residues in the CDR3. The ends lost 8 bases at V and 0 bases at J; junction bases unmatched: 5. CDR3 protein: CAIGAGGLNTEAFF. Here the CDR3 DNA reads TGTGCCATCGGGGCAGGGGGCTTGAACACTGAAGCTTTCTTT.

This rearrangement joins TRBV5-4 to TRBJ1-3; D not resolved. Trimming stripped 0 bases from V and 3 bases from J, with 4 bases between. CDR3 size: 13 residues. Per the germline V gene, CDR1 is SGHNT and CDR2 is YYREEE (reference sequence). The CDR3: CASSLDSGNTIYF. DNA for the CDR3: TGTGCCAGCAGCTTGGACAGTGGAAACACCATATATTTT.

This chain connects TRBV25-1 to TRBJ2-7; 7 bases line up with TRBD2. From germline, CDR1 is MGHDK and CDR2 SYGVNS. This CDR3 region has 15 residues. J lost 5 bases, V lost 2 bases, and 9 bases had no gene match. DNA of the CDR3: TGTGCCAGCAGTGAAGGGAAAAGGGAGGGCCACGAGCAGTACTTC. Its translation: CASSEGKREGHEQYF.

The chain recombines TRBV25-1 with TRBJ1-4; D is unclear. The CDR3 totals 13 residues. Germline V gene sequence: CDR1 MGHDK, CDR2 SYGVNS. V was pared by 4 bases and J by 8 bases, with 11 bases between. The CDR3 spells CASSGQPREKLFF. CDR3 nucleotides: TGTGCCAGCAGTGGGCAACCGAGGGAAAAACTGTTTTTT.

CDR3 sequence reads: CASSLGTSGGASETQYF. CDR3 nucleotide sequence: TGTGCCAGCAGCTTAGGGACTAGCGGGGGGGCCTCGGAGACCCAGTACTTC. V gene TRBV5-4 combines with J gene TRBJ2-5, with TRBD2 matching 16 bases. Unmatched junction bases numbered 6, after V lost 2 bases and J lost 5 bases. This CDR3 contains 17 residues. Per the germline V gene, CDR1 is SGHNT and CDR2 is YYREEE (reference sequence). The whole variable domain, filled in from reference TRBV5-4 and TRBJ2-5, reads ETGVTQSPTHLIKTRGQQVTLRCSSQSGHNTVSWYQQALGQGPQFIFQYYREEENGRGNFPPRFSGLQFPNYSSELNVNALELDDSALYLCASSLGTSGGASETQYFGPGTRLLVL.

The chain links TRBV11-2 to TRBJ2-7; D unclear. V was trimmed by 0 bases and J by 3 bases, leaving 9 bases between them. Germline V gene data show CDR1 as SGHAT and CDR2 as FQNNGV. The CDR3 is made up of 14 amino acids. Written as DNA, the CDR3 is TGTGCCAGCAGCTTAGATTCGCTAGACTACGAGCAGTACTTC. As protein: CASSLDSLDYEQYF.

V is TRBV10-3 and J is TRBJ1-1; the D is unclear. CDR3 length: 13 amino acids. Germline CDR1 and CDR2: ENHRY and SYGVKD. V dropped 9 bases and J dropped 0 bases, with 11 bases sitting between them. CDR3 amino acids: CAIPYCMNTEAFF. The CDR3 region has the DNA TGTGCCATACCGTACTGCATGAACACTGAAGCTTTCTTT.

J is TRBJ2-7 and V is TRBV13; D remains unclear. This CDR3 is 13 amino acids long. V was pared by 5 bases and J by 4 bases, with 12 bases between. Germline lookup yields CDR1 PRHDT and CDR2 FYEKMQ (reference sequence). The CDR3, as DNA: TGTGCCAGCAGCCCGCCACTTTCTTACGAGCAGTACTTC. As protein: CASSPPLSYEQYF.

The V gene is TRBV29-1, the J gene TRBJ2-1; tentatively, D is TRBD2 (5 bases). Germline-derived CDR1 and CDR2 are SQVTM and ANQGSEA. V shed 6 bases and J shed 0 bases, with 9 bases lying between them. This CDR3 is built from 13 residues. CDR3 nucleotide sequence: TGCAGCGTCCCGGGATACTCCTACAATGAGCAGTTCTTC. It yields the protein CSVPGYSYNEQFF.

This chain connects TRBV28 to TRBJ1-2; D possibly corresponds to TRBD1 (5 bases). Germline CDR1 MDHEN, CDR2 SYDVKM. The CDR3 has 14 residues. V lost 7 bases and J 2 bases, leaving 14 bases between the germline ends. The CDR3 sequence is CASIHPDRNYGYTF. The DNA for the CDR3 is TGTGCCAGCATTCACCCCGACAGAAACTATGGCTACACCTTC.

The V gene is TRBV27, the J gene TRBJ1-2, with TRBD1 matching 8 bases. Germline lookup yields CDR1 MNHEY and CDR2 SMNVEV (reference sequence). V dropped 5 bases and J dropped 5; count of bases not matched to a gene: 10. The CDR3 is 15 residues long. The CDR3 DNA sequence: TGTGCCAGCAGTAAGGATTCAGGGGGCAGATATGGCTACACCTTC. Translation: CASSKDSGGRYGYTF.